A single sample gave rise to the 14 T cell receptor beta chains below, sequenced in a study of T cells after posttransplantation cyclophosphamide. Assay: immunoSEQ multiplex PCR; the TCRdb copy retains only in-frame clones and omits some. The sample holds just over 65,000 clones, around 93% seen once. The sequenced sample was PBMCs. All receptors derive from a woman aged 25 to 45 in good health and a related stem cell transplant donor.

V is TRBV4-1 and J is TRBJ1-4; unclear D gene. Germline values: CDR1 MGHRA, CDR2 YSYEKL. The V end lost 4 bases, the J end lost 0 bases, and 9 bases lay between the germline ends. The CDR3 is 15 residues long. The DNA for the CDR3 is TGCGCCAGCAGCCGTCCGGAGGCAACTAATGAAAAACTGTTTTTT. Amino acid sequence: CASSRPEATNEKLFF.

V usage is TRBV2 and J usage is TRBJ1-1, with a possible D match to TRBD1 (5 bases). There are 14 residues in the CDR3. Germline values: CDR1 SNHLY, CDR2 FYNNEI. V dropped 6 bases and J dropped 1 base, with 12 bases sitting between them. Written as DNA, the CDR3 is TGTGCCAGCAGACCCTCGGGGGAGAACACTGAAGCTTTCTTT. It encodes CASRPSGENTEAFF.

V usage is TRBV10-1 and J usage is TRBJ1-2; D may be TRBD1 (6 bases). The CDR3 length is 15 residues. Trimming took 2 bases from V and 6 from J, leaving 16 bases between them. Germline CDR1 is WNHNN and CDR2 is SYGVQD (reference sequence). CDR3 sequence reads: CASSEGDTSRHGYTF. DNA of the CDR3: TGCGCCAGCAGTGAGGGGGACACATCAAGACATGGCTACACCTTC.

This clone was recorded a few times. This chain joins TRBV29-1 and TRBJ1-5, with a weak D call TRBD1 (5 bases). The CDR3 contains 14 residues. Germline lookup yields CDR1 SQVTM and CDR2 ANQGSEA. Trimming removed 6 bases at V and 3 bases at J, with 15 bases between. The CDR3 here is CSVSEGRNNQPQHF. CDR3 DNA sequence: TGCAGCGTGTCGGAGGGACGAAACAATCAGCCCCAGCATTTT.

This clone was detected once. V is TRBV7-7 and J is TRBJ2-5; the D gene is possibly TRBD2 (6 bases). The germline V and J ends were trimmed by 4 bases and 3 bases, with 9 bases remaining between them. The CDR3 covers 13 residues. Per the germline V gene, CDR1 is SSHAT and CDR2 is FNYEAQ (reference sequence). The CDR3 region has the DNA TGTGCCAGCAGCTCCCAGCGGGAAGAGACCCAGTACTTC. Encoded protein: CASSSQREETQYF.

Turning to this clone: At one end the junction does not follow the germline gene, possibly because of a read error. J is TRBJ2-1 and V is TRBV19, with a weak D call TRBD1 (6 bases). Looked up from germline, CDR1 is LNHDA and CDR2 is SQIVND (reference sequence). This CDR3 region has 17 residues. The CDR3 DNA follows: TGTGCCAGTAGTACGCAACTCACAGGGTCAGTATACAATAAGCAGTTCTTC. This gives the protein CASSTQLTGSVYNKQFF.

The rearrangement joins TRBV7-2 to TRBJ1-1; maybe TRBD1 (6 bases). The CDR3 totals 14 residues. V dropped 5 bases and J dropped 1 base, with 11 bases sitting between them. CDR1 and CDR2 from the germline V gene are SGHTA and FQGNSA. This CDR3 reads CASSRGARNTEAFF. Here the CDR3 DNA reads TGTGCCAGCAGCCGGGGGGCGAGGAACACTGAAGCTTTCTTT.

The chain couples TRBV7-2 to TRBJ2-3; TRBD2 matches at 9 bases. This CDR3 region has 16 residues. V trimming: 0 bases; J trimming: 7 bases; junction bases outside the gene matches: 8. Germline V gene lookup returns CDR1 SGHTA and CDR2 FQGNSA. In nucleotides, the CDR3 is TGTGCCAGCAGCTTAGCGCCGCGGGGGGGCTTATATACGCAGTATTTT. Its translation is CASSLAPRGGLYTQYF.

V and J are TRBV5-4 and TRBJ2-3; no firm D call. Germline V gene lookup returns CDR1 SGHNT and CDR2 YYREEE (reference sequence). The ends were cut back, 5 bases at V and 7 bases at J, with 11 bases in the middle. The CDR3 is made up of 12 amino acids. The CDR3 DNA sequence: TGTGCCAGCAGTTCGGACCGGAATACGCAGTATTTT. Protein product: CASSSDRNTQYF.

The V gene is TRBV10-1, the J gene TRBJ2-5; 7 bases agree with TRBD2. Trimming cost V 3 bases and J 12 bases; bases outside gene matches: 4. CDR1 and CDR2 from the germline V gene are WNHNN and SYGVQD (reference sequence). The CDR3 loop spans 11 amino acids. Written as DNA, the CDR3 is TGCGCCAGCAGTGACGGGCTAGCGGAGTACTTC. It is translated as CASSDGLAEYF.

The chain carries TRBV5-4 and TRBJ2-5, with D maybe TRBD2 (5 bases). CDR1 SGHNT and CDR2 YYREEE come from the germline V gene (reference sequence). This CDR3 spans 15 amino acids. V dropped 0 bases and J dropped 0 bases, with 9 bases sitting between them. CDR3: CASSLGSGNQETQYF. As DNA, the CDR3 is TGTGCCAGCAGCTTGGGCTCGGGAAACCAAGAGACCCAGTACTTC.

V is TRBV5-1 and J is TRBJ1-1; perhaps TRBD1 as D (6 bases). CDR3 length: 14 amino acids. Trimming pared 4 bases from V and 0 bases from J, leaving 10 bases between. The germline gives CDR1 SGHRS, CDR2 YFSETQ. CDR3 sequence: CASSGDTLNTEAFF. The CDR3 DNA sequence: TGCGCCAGCAGCGGGGACACATTGAACACTGAAGCTTTCTTT.

This chain uses TRBV4-2 with TRBJ1-3; no clear D. There are 15 residues in the CDR3. Trimming removed 0 bases at V and 5 bases at J, with 11 bases between. Germline V gene sequence: CDR1 LGHNA, CDR2 YNFKEQ. CDR3 DNA sequence: TGTGCCAGCAGCCAAGAAACCCGGCGTCGAAACACCATATATTTT. It encodes CASSQETRRRNTIYF.

V and J are TRBV9 and TRBJ1-2; TRBD1 aligns across 9 bases. After removal of 4 bases from V and 8 bases from J, the junction contained 9 bases not matched to a gene. Germline V gives CDR1 SGDLS, CDR2 YYNGEE. The CDR3 sequence is 14 residues long. The CDR3 sequence: CASSQTTGGQGYTF. In DNA, the CDR3 is TGTGCCAGCAGCCAAACCACAGGGGGCCAGGGCTACACCTTC. Full variable domain (remainder filled in from reference TRBV9 and TRBJ1-2): DSGVTQTPKHLITATGQRVTLRCSPRSGDLSVYWYQQSLDQGLQFLIQYYNGEERAKGNILERFSAQQFPDLHSELNLSSLELGDSALYFCASSQTTGGQGYTFGSGTRLTVV.